Each of the 17 T cell receptor beta chains below was sequenced from the same sample in a study of tumor-infiltrating lymphocytes in primary liver carcinoma. Without any cell sorting, roughly 18-34 mg of bulk tissue yielded co-extracted RNA and DNA. Priming with a constant-region primer yielded TCR beta cDNA from about 540 ng total RNA. Investigators got TCR beta libraries out of three nested multiplex PCR rounds, done with slightly modified ARM-PCR. PCR rounds one and two used TRBV1-TRBV30 forward primers with a C-beta reverse primer for 10 cycles each. MiXCR was run by TCRdb on the multiplex PCR reads, yielding one entry per CDR3 protein. The sample lists some 130,000 distinct CDR3 sequences, around 70% seen once, with around 8.1% in the top ten. Sequencing input: tumor-adjacent normal liver tissue. These receptor sequences come from an older woman with primary liver carcinoma and hepatitis B virus infection.

Turning to this clonotype: A junction boundary mismatches the germline segment, possibly from a read error. The CDR3 bases are TGTGCCAGCAGTCACTCGGGGGGCTACAATGAGCAGTTCTTC. Translating it yields CASSHSGGYNEQFF. The chain uses TRBV6-5 and TRBJ2-1; 7 bases are shared with TRBD2. This CDR3 has 14 amino acids. Germline-derived CDR1 and CDR2 are MNHEY and SVGAGI.

Points on this clonotype: Since a much larger clone is just one base distant, this may be a read error. The conserved final phenylalanine or tryptophan is absent from the CDR3, which likely points to a read error. This chain uses TRBV11-2 with TRBJ2-1; maybe TRBD2 (7 bases). CDR1 and CDR2 from the germline V gene are SGHAT and FQNNGV. This CDR3 is 16 amino acids long. V was cut by 5 bases and J by 6 bases, with 20 bases left in between. The CDR3 loop reads CASSIGGGGRFNEQFY. The CDR3, as DNA: TGTGCCAGCAGCATTGGGGGAGGGGGGCGCTTCAATGAGCAGTTCTAC.

The sample holds one count of this clonotype. The chain links TRBV5-4 to TRBJ1-1, with D unresolved. Deletions cut 3 bases from V and 1 base from J, with 13 bases between. CDR1 is SGHNT, CDR2 YYREEE, per germline (reference sequence). This CDR3 has 15 amino acids. The CDR3: CASSSWYPSNTEAFF. CDR3 nucleotide sequence: TGTGCCAGCAGCTCGTGGTACCCGTCGAACACTGAAGCTTTCTTT.

The chain couples TRBV30 to TRBJ1-5; TRBD1 aligns across 7 bases. The germline gives CDR1 GTSNPN, CDR2 SVGIG (reference sequence). With V trimmed by 5 bases and J by 0 bases, 10 bases remained unmatched. The CDR3 consists of 16 residues. CDR3 in DNA: TGTGCCTGGTCCCCGGGGACAGCATATAGCAATCAGCCCCAGCATTTT. The encoded protein is CAWSPGTAYSNQPQHF.

The V gene is TRBV11-2, the J gene TRBJ2-5; D may be TRBD1 (6 bases). With 10 bases removed from V and 9 bases from J, the gap between germline ends came to 21 bases. CDR3 size: 13 residues. CDR1 is SGHAT, CDR2 FQNNGV, per germline. The CDR3 is CAISSTGLESQYF. In nucleotides, the CDR3 is TGTGCCATCAGTTCTACAGGGTTGGAGTCCCAGTACTTC.

This clonotype was found many times. V gene TRBV28 combines with J gene TRBJ1-2; 9 bases agree with TRBD1. CDR1 and CDR2 from the germline V gene are MDHEN and SYDVKM. Unmatched junction bases numbered 6, after V lost 6 bases and J lost 4 bases. This CDR3 has 14 residues. This chain's CDR3 is CASSPGDRAYGYTF. DNA for the CDR3: TGTGCCAGCAGCCCCGGGGACAGGGCCTATGGCTACACCTTC.

Points on this clonotype: Mismatch with germline at one junction end may stem from a read error. The CDR3 DNA sequence: TGCAGCCCGCTACTACAGGGTCGAAATGAGCGGTTCTTC. It yields the protein CSPLLQGRNERFF. The chain joins TRBV29-1 to TRBJ2-1, with D possibly TRBD1 on 6 matching bases. The germline V gene has CDR1 SQVTM and CDR2 ANQGSEA. The CDR3 is made up of 13 amino acids.

About this clonotype: At one boundary the junction diverges from the germline segment, which might be a read error. The chain recombines TRBV11-1 with TRBJ2-7, with 9 bases fitting TRBD1. The germline V gene encodes CDR1 SGHAT and CDR2 FQDESV (reference sequence). This CDR3 contains 17 residues. The CDR3, as DNA: TGTGCCAGCGGCTTAGCAGCTCCGACAGGGGGTTTCTACGAGCAGTACTTT. This translates into CASGLAAPTGGFYEQYF. Looking up the rest from reference TRBV11-1 and TRBJ2-7 gives the full variable domain: EAEVAQSPRYKITEKSQAVAFWCDPISGHATLYWYRQILGQGPELLVQFQDESVVDDSQLPKDRFSAERLKGVDSTLKIQPAELGDSAMYLCASGLAAPTGGFYEQYFGPGTRLTVT.

The sample holds one count of this clonotype. Being one base from a much bigger clone, this may be a read error. V usage is TRBV5-1 and J usage is TRBJ1-1, with a possible D match to TRBD1 (5 bases). The CDR3 length is 15 residues. Germline V gene data show CDR1 as SGHRS and CDR2 as YFSETQ. CDR3 nucleotides: TGCGACAGCAGCTTTTACGGGGGGAAGAACACTGAAGCTTTCTTT. This sequence encodes CDSSFYGGKNTEAFF.

Concerning this clonotype: A much more abundant neighbour one base away suggests this may be a read error. The rearrangement uses TRBV5-1 and TRBJ1-1, with 9 bases aligning to TRBD1. The germline gives CDR1 SGHRS, CDR2 YFSETQ. The CDR3 spans 14 residues. The chain's CDR3 is CANSWGTGHTEAFF. CDR3 coding DNA: TGCGCCAACAGCTGGGGGACAGGGCACACTGAAGCTTTCTTT.

The chain combines TRBV4-1 with TRBJ1-5, with D perhaps TRBD1 (6 bases). The V end lost 7 bases, the J end lost 6 bases, and 25 bases lay between the germline ends. The CDR3 extends over 17 amino acids. Germline assignment: CDR1 MGHRA and CDR2 YSYEKL. The CDR3 region has the DNA TGCGCCAGCAACCATAGAATCCTAACAGGGATTGGTCAGCCCCAGCATTTT. Encoded protein: CASNHRILTGIGQPQHF.

With regard to this clonotype: Its ends do not fully match the called genes, so a read error is possible. This chain uses TRBV6-1 with TRBJ2-1; 9 nucleotides align to TRBD2. Per the germline V gene, CDR1 is MNHNS and CDR2 is SASEGT. This CDR3 has 14 residues. The CDR3 region is CASPGAGGPNEEFF. The CDR3 DNA reads as TGTGCCAGCCCTGGAGCGGGAGGACCGAATGAGGAGTTCTTC.

A word on this clonotype: At one end, the junction sequence differs from germline, possibly due to a read error. The rearrangement uses TRBV11-3 and TRBJ2-1; the match to TRBD2 covers 10 bases. The CDR3 totals 15 residues. Germline V lookup: CDR1 SGHNT, CDR2 YENEEA. The CDR3 here is CASSLGTSGKLERFF. For the CDR3, the DNA is TGTGCTAGCAGCTTAGGAACTAGCGGGAAGCTTGAGAGGTTCTTC.

Notes on this clonotype: Mismatch with germline at one junction end may stem from a read error. This chain joins TRBV4-2 and TRBJ2-5; possible D gene TRBD2, 7 bases. Germline lookup yields CDR1 LGHNA and CDR2 YNFKEQ. The CDR3 consists of 15 residues. CDR3 DNA: TGTACCAGCATCCAACCAAGCGGGGACAAAGAGACCCAGTACTTC. Translated, it gives CTSIQPSGDKETQYF.

A word on this clonotype: The junction shows a germline mismatch at one end, possibly a read error. J is TRBJ2-7 and V is TRBV5-1; 8 bases are a match to TRBD2. There are 13 residues in the CDR3. CDR1 and CDR2 (germline): SGHRS, YFSETQ. The CDR3 DNA is TGCACCAGCAGCAGCGGGAGTTCCTACGAGCAGTACTTC. This translates into CTSSSGSSYEQYF.

About this clonotype itself: The junction departs from germline at one end; a sequencing error may be responsible. The chain couples TRBV4-2 to TRBJ2-1; tentatively, D is TRBD1 (6 bases). The CDR3 extends over 14 amino acids. CDR1 LGHNA and CDR2 YNFKEQ come from the germline V gene. The CDR3 DNA follows: TGTGCCACCACGGACAGCGCCACCTACAATGAGCAGTCCTTC. Translation: CATTDSATYNEQSF.

This clonotype appeared many times. This chain uses TRBV6-5 with TRBJ2-5; D remains ambiguous. V was cut by 2 bases and J by 2 bases, with 6 bases left in between. The CDR3 runs 13 residues. Germline assignment: CDR1 MNHEY and CDR2 SVGAGI. CDR3 residues: CASSYRLQETQYF. The CDR3 nucleotides read TGTGCCAGCAGTTACAGATTACAAGAGACCCAGTACTTC.